The TCR beta chain described here comes from a study of yellow fever vaccine responses in identical twins. Each CDR3 protein gets one entry after TCRdb re-called the RT-PCR reads with MiXCR. The sample includes hundreds of distinct CDR3 sequences, roughly 70% of them seen just once. CDR3 length: 17 amino acids. After removal of 0 bases from V and 6 bases from J, the junction contained 6 bases not matched to a gene. Germline lookup yields CDR1 MNHEY and CDR2 SVGAGI. The receptor's source is a female donor who received the yellow fever vaccine. The genes are TRBV6-5 and TRBJ2-3, with 13 nucleotides matching TRBD2. The source material was T cells from blood (PBMCs), unsorted or a sorted subset (not recorded which), sampled before or after yellow fever vaccination (not recorded which). The CDR3 DNA is TGTGCCAGCAGTTACTCGCCTGGGACTAGCGGGGCCGATACGCAGTATTTT. Encoded protein: CASSYSPGTSGADTQYF.